One and the same sample provided the 21 T cell receptor beta chains below, sequenced in a study of blood T cell repertoires in COVID-19. Sequencing was performed with immunoSEQ multiplex PCR; in TCRdb, only in-frame clones are kept and a portion is missing. The data contain some 190,000 clones, 70% to 85% of them singletons. The specimen sequenced was peripheral blood. The receptors shown here come from a man at least 80 years old with COVID-19, enrolled during active disease.

This chain joins TRBV6-5 and TRBJ2-5; TRBD1 might be the D (6 bases). V lost 6 bases, J lost 1 base, and 9 bases lay in between. The CDR3 totals 13 residues. Germline V lookup: CDR1 MNHEY, CDR2 SVGAGI. In DNA, the CDR3 is TGTGCCAGCAGCCGGGACATCCAAGAGACCCAGTACTTC. This translates into CASSRDIQETQYF.

This chain uses TRBV5-4 with TRBJ1-3; perhaps TRBD1 as D (6 bases). Germline V gene data show CDR1 as SGHNT and CDR2 as YYREEE (reference sequence). The CDR3 has 14 residues. V lost 4 bases, J lost 0 bases, and 8 bases lay in between. Here the CDR3 DNA reads TGTGCCAGCAGCGGACAGCGCTCTGGAAACACCATATATTTT. Translation gives CASSGQRSGNTIYF.

The rearrangement links TRBV21-1 to TRBJ2-3; the table's TRBD1 call for D was not verified on the DNA. TRBV21-1 is a recognized pseudogene. The CDR3 has 16 amino acids. The CDR3 loop reads CASSKDAGGCTDTQYF. In DNA form, the CDR3 reads TGTGCCAGCAGCAAAGATGCAGGGGGCTGCACAGATACGCAGTATTTT.

The J gene is TRBJ2-7, the V gene TRBV6-1, with D maybe TRBD1 (6 bases). Trimming took off 2 bases at V and 6 bases at J, with 8 bases between the two ends. From germline, CDR1 is MNHNS and CDR2 SASEGT. The CDR3 covers 12 residues. DNA for the CDR3: TGTGCCAGCAGTGAAACCAGGGGCGAGCAGTACTTC. Translating gives CASSETRGEQYF.

The chain combines TRBV6-6 with TRBJ1-2, with 7 nucleotides matching TRBD1. The germline gives CDR1 MNHNY, CDR2 SVGAGI (reference sequence). Trimming at V came to 0 bases and at J to 4 bases, leaving 2 bases not matched to a gene. The CDR3 is 14 residues long. CDR3 in DNA: TGTGCCAGCAGTTACTCTGGGACAGTCTATGGCTACACCTTC. It encodes CASSYSGTVYGYTF.

The chain uses TRBV7-9 and TRBJ1-6, with D possibly matching TRBD1 (6 bases). Germline V gene sequence: CDR1 SEHNR, CDR2 FQNEAQ (reference sequence). This CDR3 has 14 amino acids. Trimming removed 4 bases at V and 10 bases at J, with 14 bases between. DNA of the CDR3: TGTGCCAGCAGCTGGGACACCACTCGGTCACCCCTCCACTTT. Encoded protein: CASSWDTTRSPLHF.

The chain has TRBV29-1 and TRBJ2-5, with 9 nucleotides matching TRBD1. This CDR3 region has 15 residues. The J segment lost 6 bases and the V segment lost 4 bases, leaving 12 bases of the junction unmatched. The germline V gene encodes CDR1 SQVTM and CDR2 ANQGSEA. The CDR3 loop is CSVGGTGMFRQTQYF. Written as DNA, the CDR3 is TGCAGCGTTGGGGGGACAGGGATGTTTCGGCAGACCCAGTACTTC.

CDR3 residues: CASSLQGARGEAFF. CDR3 nucleotides: TGCGCCAGCAGCCTACAGGGGGCTCGGGGTGAAGCTTTCTTT. This sequence joins TRBV5-1 and TRBJ1-1; 9 bases map to TRBD1. Germline CDR1 reads SGHRS; CDR2 reads YFSETQ. J gave up 7 bases and V 4 bases, and 8 bases lay outside the gene matches. The CDR3 has 14 residues.

This chain connects TRBV6-5 to TRBJ2-3; TRBD1 might be the D (5 bases). Trimming stripped 6 bases from V and 2 bases from J, with 15 bases between. The germline V gene has CDR1 MNHEY and CDR2 SVGAGI. CDR3 length equals 15 residues. The CDR3: CASRMDTFTTDTQYF. The CDR3 coding sequence is TGTGCCAGCAGGATGGACACCTTTACCACAGATACGCAGTATTTT.

The chain links TRBV6-5 to TRBJ2-3; D might be TRBD2 (5 bases). This CDR3 is built from 14 residues. Trimming removed 8 bases at V and 2 bases at J, with 14 bases between. CDR1 is MNHEY, CDR2 SVGAGI, per germline. CDR3 nucleotide sequence: TGTGCCAGCGGAAGGCCGGGATCCACAGATACGCAGTATTTT. Translating gives CASGRPGSTDTQYF.

The chain employs TRBV19 and TRBJ2-1, with 8 bases aligning to TRBD2. The CDR3 totals 16 residues. Germline-derived CDR1 and CDR2 are LNHDA and SQIVND (reference sequence). The V segment lost 4 bases and the J segment 7 bases; nucleotides outside the gene matches: 12. The CDR3 coding sequence is TGTGCCAGTAGTAGTATAGCGGGGCAACTGGTGAATGAGCAGTTCTTC. Its protein is CASSSIAGQLVNEQFF.

The chain couples TRBV18 to TRBJ1-2; 8 nucleotides line up with TRBD1. Germline lookup yields CDR1 KGHSH and CDR2 LQKENI. The length of the CDR3 is 14 residues. V lost 5 bases to trimming and J lost 3 bases; unmatched junction nucleotides: 5. The DNA for the CDR3 is TGTGCCAGCTCATCGGACAGGGCTTACTATGGCTACACCTTC. This codes for CASSSDRAYYGYTF.

The chain employs TRBV4-1 and TRBJ1-6, with a possible D match to TRBD1 (6 bases). The CDR3 is 17 residues long. Germline V lookup: CDR1 MGHRA, CDR2 YSYEKL. V was trimmed by 0 bases and J by 4 bases, leaving 13 bases between them. CDR3 sequence: CASSQDPRGDYNSPLHF. Here the CDR3 DNA reads TGCGCCAGCAGCCAAGATCCCAGGGGCGATTATAATTCACCCCTCCACTTT.

The chain employs TRBV13 and TRBJ2-5; 8 positions match TRBD1. Per germline, CDR1 PRHDT and CDR2 FYEKMQ (reference sequence). This CDR3 is 14 amino acids long. V shed 4 bases and J 5 bases; nucleotides not matched to a gene: 6. Written as DNA, the CDR3 is TGTGCCAGCAGCTACTCGACAGGGGAGGAGACCCAGTACTTC. Its translation is CASSYSTGEETQYF.

In DNA, the CDR3 is TGTGCCAGCTCTCTAAACCAAGAGACCCAGTACTTC. It codes for CASSLNQETQYF. This chain uses TRBV12-3 or TRBV12-4 with TRBJ2-5; D is undetermined. Trimming left V 8 bases short and J 0 bases short, with 7 bases between. CDR3 size: 12 residues.

To note about this clone: Other DNA sequences within the sample encode an identical CDR3. The V call is TRBV29-1, the J call TRBJ1-3, with 8 bases that match TRBD1. The CDR3 runs to 13 residues. V lost 4 bases and J lost 7; bases outside the gene matches: 6. Germline assignment: CDR1 SQVTM and CDR2 ANQGSEA. The CDR3 reads CSVVPGGGNTIYF. The CDR3 DNA is TGCAGCGTTGTCCCAGGGGGCGGGAACACCATATATTTT.

This chain uses TRBV7-8 with TRBJ2-2; 15 bases fit TRBD2. The CDR3 sequence is 18 residues long. The junction had 9 bases not matched to a gene; V was cut back by 4 bases and J by 6 bases. CDR1 and CDR2 from the germline V gene are SGHVS and FQNEAQ. The CDR3 protein is CASSSRRTSGGAPGELFF. Here the CDR3 DNA reads TGTGCCAGCAGCTCGCGACGGACTAGCGGGGGGGCCCCCGGGGAGCTGTTTTTT.

Only one count was recorded for this clone. The rearrangement joins TRBV7-2 to TRBJ1-1; D not resolved. CDR3 length: 13 residues. The V gene lost 2 bases and the J gene lost 4 bases, with 8 bases spanning the gap. The germline V gene has CDR1 SGHTA and CDR2 FQGNSA. CDR3 region: CASSLTYSTEAFF. Here the CDR3 DNA reads TGTGCCAGCAGCTTAACCTACAGCACTGAAGCTTTCTTT.

The V call is TRBV5-6, the J call TRBJ2-1; D is unclear. Trimming took off 4 bases at V and 2 bases at J, with 13 bases between the two ends. The CDR3 has 15 residues. Germline V gene sequence: CDR1 SGHDT, CDR2 YYEEEE. The CDR3 nucleotides read TGTGCCAGCAGCCTAGGCGCGATCCCCTACAATGAGCAGTTCTTC. As protein: CASSLGAIPYNEQFF.

The V call is TRBV3-1 (or the pseudogene TRBV3-2), the J call TRBJ2-2; no firm D call. Trimming shortened V by 9 bases and J by 5 bases, and 10 bases separated the two germline ends. The CDR3 has 12 amino acids. The V gene's germline CDR1 is LGHDT and CDR2 YNNKEL (reference sequence). The chain's CDR3 is CASSLRTGELFF. CDR3 sequence (DNA): TGTGCCAGTTCTCTGCGGACCGGGGAGCTGTTTTTT.

This clone was seen a single time. The chain recombines TRBV29-1 with TRBJ1-2; 10 bases align to TRBD1. The CDR3 totals 13 residues. Germline values: CDR1 SQVTM, CDR2 ANQGSEA. The ends lost 6 bases at V and 5 bases at J; junction bases unmatched: 6. The CDR3 reads CSVVDRGLYGYTF. In DNA form, the CDR3 reads TGCAGCGTCGTTGACAGGGGGCTGTATGGCTACACCTTC.